These 23 T cell receptor beta chains came from one sample sequenced in a study of shared clonotypes between healthy human individuals. This table comes from immunoSEQ multiplex PCR, and its TCRdb copy is limited to in-frame clones, with some not included. The sample lists approximately 1.5 million clones; about 98% were seen once. The sequenced material came from naive CD4+ T cells sorted from blood. Subset noted: CD45RA+ positively selected. The receptors stem from a man aged 25-45 years in good health.

The gene calls are TRBV5-1 and TRBJ1-2; a weak D match, TRBD1 (5 bases). CDR3 length: 13 residues. The V gene's germline CDR1 is SGHRS and CDR2 YFSETQ. V lost 4 bases to trimming and J lost 5 bases, with 12 bases between them. The DNA for the CDR3 is TGCGCCAGCAGCCCGACAGTCCTGTATGGCTACACCTTC. Its protein is CASSPTVLYGYTF.

The chain is built from TRBV6-6 and TRBJ2-1; 10 bases fit TRBD2. Germline-derived CDR1 and CDR2 are MNHNY and SVGAGI (reference sequence). V trimming: 6 bases; J trimming: 6 bases; junction bases outside the gene matches: 5. This CDR3 region has 14 residues. The CDR3 is CASSRSGRGNEQFF. CDR3 in DNA: TGTGCCAGCAGCCGGAGCGGGAGGGGCAATGAGCAGTTCTTC.

The chain recombines TRBV7-2 with TRBJ1-3; D is unresolved. The CDR3 consists of 18 residues. Deletions cut 4 bases from V and 0 bases from J, with 19 bases between. Germline CDR1 reads SGHTA; CDR2 reads FQGNSA. CDR3 region: CASSSLPVLLASGNTIYF. In nucleotides, the CDR3 is TGTGCCAGCAGCTCCCTGCCCGTCCTACTGGCCTCTGGAAACACCATATATTTT.

V is TRBV9 and J is TRBJ2-3; D may match TRBD1 or TRBD2 (5 bases each). CDR3 length: 16 residues. Trimming cost V 0 bases and J 2 bases, with 13 bases left between them. CDR1 is SGDLS, CDR2 YYNGEE, per germline. The DNA of the CDR3 is TGTGCCAGCAGCGTAGGAGGGGTCAGAGTCACAGATACGCAGTATTTT. It translates to CASSVGGVRVTDTQYF. Complete variable domain (other parts from reference TRBV9 and TRBJ2-3): DSGVTQTPKHLITATGQRVTLRCSPRSGDLSVYWYQQSLDQGLQFLIQYYNGEERAKGNILERFSAQQFPDLHSELNLSSLELGDSALYFCASSVGGVRVTDTQYFGPGTRLTVL.

This chain connects TRBV6-5 to TRBJ2-7; D may be TRBD1 or TRBD2 (5 bases each). With 6 bases removed from V and 6 bases from J, the gap between germline ends came to 21 bases. CDR1 and CDR2 (germline): MNHEY, SVGAGI. The CDR3 is 15 residues long. CDR3: CASSGAHGVIGEQYF. The CDR3 nucleotides are TGTGCCAGCAGCGGGGCCCACGGGGTGATCGGCGAGCAGTACTTC.

The V and J genes are TRBV4-1 and TRBJ2-1; D is ambiguous. CDR1 MGHRA and CDR2 YSYEKL come from the germline V gene. The ends were cut back, 2 bases at V and 3 bases at J, with 11 bases in the middle. CDR3 size: 15 residues. As DNA, the CDR3 is TGCGCCAGCAGCCAAAACGGGCGAGGCTACAATGAGCAGTTCTTC. This codes for CASSQNGRGYNEQFF.

This clone was found a few times. V gene TRBV11-2 combines with J gene TRBJ1-2; a weak D match, TRBD1 (5 bases). The V gene's germline CDR1 is SGHAT and CDR2 FQNNGV. CDR3 length: 14 residues. Deletions cut 0 bases from V and 8 bases from J, with 13 bases between. The CDR3 bases are TGTGCCAGCAGCTTAGACTACGGGGGGGTCGGCTACACCTTC. It yields the protein CASSLDYGGVGYTF.

The chain couples TRBV7-9 to TRBJ2-2; D remains ambiguous. The germline CDR1 and CDR2 sequences are SEHNR and FQNEAQ (reference sequence). The length of the CDR3 is 13 residues. With 1 base removed from V and 5 bases from J, the gap between germline ends came to 5 bases. The DNA for the CDR3 is TGTGCCAGCAGCTTAGGCAAGACCGGGGAGCTGTTTTTT. It specifies CASSLGKTGELFF.

This clone was counted a single time. The chain combines TRBV7-3 with TRBJ2-2; D is unresolved. The CDR3 length is 12 residues. V was cut by 3 bases and J by 6 bases, with 5 bases left in between. The germline gives CDR1 SGHTA, CDR2 FQGTGA. The CDR3 here is CASSFPPGELFF. DNA of the CDR3: TGTGCCAGCAGCTTCCCACCCGGGGAGCTGTTTTTT.

V and J are TRBV7-9 and TRBJ2-2, with D hard to call. Germline lookup yields CDR1 SEHNR and CDR2 FQNEAQ (reference sequence). The CDR3 spans 13 residues. V dropped 1 base and J dropped 6 bases, with 6 bases sitting between them. CDR3 DNA sequence: TGTGCCAGCAGCTTAGTCCAGGCCGGGGAGCTGTTTTTT. Protein: CASSLVQAGELFF.

The chain recombines TRBV7-2 with TRBJ2-7, with unresolved D. The V gene lost 2 bases and the J gene lost 0 bases, with 14 bases spanning the gap. CDR1 and CDR2 from the germline V gene are SGHTA and FQGNSA. This CDR3 has 16 residues. The CDR3 DNA reads TGTGCCAGCAGCTTAAACCCTCCCAGTGTCTCCTACGAGCAGTACTTC. Its protein is CASSLNPPSVSYEQYF. Full variable domain (remainder filled in from reference TRBV7-2 and TRBJ2-7): GAGVSQSPSNKVTEKGKDVELRCDPISGHTALYWYRQSLGQGLEFLIYFQGNSAPDKSGLPSDRFSAERTGGSVSTLTIQRTQQEDSAVYLCASSLNPPSVSYEQYFGPGTRLTVT.

This clone turned up a few times. The V gene is TRBV27, the J gene TRBJ1-2; perhaps TRBD1 as D (6 bases). This CDR3 comprises 15 residues. CDR1 MNHEY and CDR2 SMNVEV come from the germline V gene (reference sequence). V gave up 8 bases and J gave up 4 bases, with 20 bases separating them. The CDR3 region is CASGGPADNLYGYTF. For the CDR3, the DNA is TGTGCCAGCGGGGGGCCAGCCGACAATCTCTATGGCTACACCTTC.

This clone was observed a single time. The genes are TRBV27 and TRBJ2-1; 9 nucleotides agree with TRBD2. The CDR3 has 16 amino acids. The ends lost 4 bases at V and 6 bases at J; junction bases unmatched: 10. Germline V lookup: CDR1 MNHEY, CDR2 SMNVEV (reference sequence). The DNA of the CDR3 is TGTGCCAGCAGTTCCCCTCTCCGCGGGAGGGCCAATGAGCAGTTCTTC. Translation: CASSSPLRGRANEQFF.

The rearrangement uses TRBV5-6 and TRBJ2-7; 12 bases align to TRBD1. The CDR3 extends over 15 amino acids. The germline gives CDR1 SGHDT, CDR2 YYEEEE. V lost 6 bases and J lost 1; bases outside the gene matches: 5. DNA for the CDR3: TGTGCCAGCATCGGGACAGGGGGCTATTCCTACGAGCAGTACTTC. Its protein is CASIGTGGYSYEQYF.

CDR3: CASSSSWRYEQYF. CDR3 DNA sequence: TGTGCCAGCAGCTCTTCTTGGAGGTACGAGCAGTACTTC. The chain links TRBV13 to TRBJ2-7; TRBD2 is a possible D gene (5 bases). This CDR3 is built from 13 residues. The germline gives CDR1 PRHDT, CDR2 FYEKMQ (reference sequence). Trimming cost V 4 bases and J 4 bases, with 11 bases left between them.

The rearrangement joins TRBV13 to TRBJ1-2; tentative D call: TRBD1 (6 bases). V lost 2 bases and J 4 bases, leaving 11 bases between the germline ends. Germline V lookup: CDR1 PRHDT, CDR2 FYEKMQ (reference sequence). There are 14 residues in the CDR3. The chain's CDR3 is CASSLSGEVYGYTF. CDR3 nucleotides: TGTGCCAGCAGCTTATCAGGGGAGGTCTATGGCTACACCTTC. The full variable domain, completed using reference TRBV13 and TRBJ1-2, is AAGVIQSPRHLIKEKRETATLKCYPIPRHDTVYWYQQGPGQDPQFLISFYEKMQSDKGSIPDRFSAQQFSDYHSELNMSSLELGDSALYFCASSLSGEVYGYTFGSGTRLTVV.

The gene calls are TRBV7-2 and TRBJ2-3, with 7 bases fitting TRBD2. This CDR3 has 18 amino acids. V shed 2 bases, J shed 5 bases, and the junction held 16 bases outside the gene matches. Germline V lookup: CDR1 SGHTA, CDR2 FQGNSA. In DNA form, the CDR3 reads TGTGCCAGCAGCTTATACACGGCAAGGGCGGGAGTGAGAGATACGCAGTATTTT. This codes for CASSLYTARAGVRDTQYF.

This sequence joins TRBV7-2 and TRBJ2-3; 7 bases are shared with TRBD1. Germline V gene lookup returns CDR1 SGHTA and CDR2 FQGNSA. Trimming took 2 bases from V and 1 from J; bases not matched to a gene: 3. The CDR3 is 15 residues long. CDR3 nucleotide sequence: TGTGCCAGCAGCTTATGGCAGGGGGGCACAGATACGCAGTATTTT. It is translated as CASSLWQGGTDTQYF.

The rearrangement joins TRBV5-1 to TRBJ2-2; tentatively, D is TRBD1 or TRBD2 (5 bases each). Germline CDR1 and CDR2: SGHRS and YFSETQ. The CDR3 is 16 amino acids. V lost 4 bases and J 4 bases, leaving 17 bases between the germline ends. As DNA, the CDR3 is TGCGCCAGCAGCCCTGGGATCGGGGCCGGCACCGGGGAGCTGTTTTTT. Its protein product is CASSPGIGAGTGELFF.

The chain couples TRBV11-2 to TRBJ2-7; possible D gene TRBD1, 5 bases. This CDR3 region has 15 residues. V lost 2 bases to trimming and J lost 4 bases, with 15 bases between them. The V gene's germline CDR1 is SGHAT and CDR2 FQNNGV. The CDR3 protein is CASSLKTVHPYEQYF. The DNA of the CDR3 is TGTGCCAGCAGCTTAAAGACAGTCCACCCATACGAGCAGTACTTC.

The rearrangement joins TRBV9 to TRBJ2-3; D is tentatively TRBD1 or TRBD2 (6 bases each). Germline V gene sequence: CDR1 SGDLS, CDR2 YYNGEE. This CDR3 is built from 16 residues. V was pared by 0 bases and J by 4 bases, with 15 bases between. CDR3 sequence reads: CASSVDLGGSADTQYF. The CDR3 DNA reads as TGTGCCAGCAGCGTAGATCTGGGGGGCTCGGCAGATACGCAGTATTTT.

This clone was picked up a small number of times. The chain carries TRBV28 and TRBJ1-5, with a weak D call TRBD1 (6 bases). CDR1 and CDR2 from the germline V gene are MDHEN and SYDVKM. CDR3 size: 13 residues. V lost 6 bases and J 7 bases, leaving 13 bases between the germline ends. CDR3 region: CASRLGGLQPQHF. The CDR3 nucleotides read TGTGCCAGCAGACTAGGGGGGTTACAGCCCCAGCATTTT.

In the case of this clone: Within the sample, other DNA sequences also encode this same CDR3. The chain recombines TRBV25-1 with TRBJ2-5, with a possible D match to TRBD1 (6 bases). Deletions cut 2 bases from V and 5 bases from J, with 12 bases between. Germline V gene data show CDR1 as MGHDK and CDR2 as SYGVNS. This CDR3 is built from 14 residues. CDR3 in DNA: TGTGCCAGCAGTGAAGGCAGGGGTTGGGAGACCCAGTACTTC. Its protein is CASSEGRGWETQYF.